These T cell receptor beta chains were read from a single sample in a study of PD-L1 blockade in urothelial cancer. TCRdb keeps only in-frame clones here, not all; method: immunoSEQ multiplex PCR. The table includes about 110,000 clones, over 75% detected once. The sequencing used PBMCs, collected around atezolizumab (anti-PD-L1) treatment. All receptors derive from a man aged 50 to 60 with urothelial cancer. CDR3s leave out the opening cysteine and the closing phenylalanine or tryptophan.

J	V	CDR3
TRBJ2-7	TRBV7-8	ASSLKWGESEQY
TRBJ1-1	TRBV18	ASSPGQENTEAF
TRBJ1-1	TRBV6-5	ASSANRERTEAF
TRBJ2-3	TRBV7-3	ASSLEPSTDTQY
TRBJ1-6	TRBV18	ASSPLAGSIQLNSPLH
TRBJ2-1	TRBV7-2	ASSQDSRPYNEQF
TRBJ2-5	TRBV2	ASSPPEETQY
TRBJ2-3	TRBV6-1	ASRAGQVPDTQY
TRBJ1-5	TRBV6-5	ASNQGLGQPQH
TRBJ2-1	TRBV9	ASSGPGQGAYNEQF
TRBJ2-5	TRBV7-8	ASSFGFSSETQY
TRBJ2-2	TRBV30	AWSVGLAATGELF
TRBJ1-6	TRBV4-1	ASSQDRGMNSPLH
TRBJ2-2	TRBV25-1	ASSEARTTGGTGELF
TRBJ2-7	TRBV27	ASRDRNYEQY
TRBJ2-3	TRBV12-5	ASGWEERGRARDTQY
TRBJ2-5	TRBV7-2	ASRNPGLAGTGEETQY
TRBJ1-2	TRBV6-6	ATGGGQGVYGYT
TRBJ1-1	TRBV28	ASSRWDRVNTEAF
TRBJ1-1	TRBV30	AWSPSRTGDTEAF
TRBJ2-7	TRBV19	ASSIADTSYEQY
TRBJ1-3	TRBV27	ASSRTGSSGNTIY
TRBJ2-4	TRBV7-2	ASSPGQGANIQY
TRBJ1-2	TRBV5-1	ASTFSGREAYGYT
TRBJ2-7	TRBV4-1	ASSLGQGAYEQY
TRBJ2-4	TRBV29-1	SVEGGSGAKNIQY
TRBJ2-7	TRBV9	ASSASGTSYEQY
TRBJ2-7	TRBV19	ASSIPGQGTYEQY
TRBJ1-4	TRBV4-2	ASSLTGSEEKLF
TRBJ1-3	TRBV9	ASSVATGFSGNTIY
TRBJ2-5	TRBV7-9	ASSLVATLETQY
TRBJ2-4	TRBV11-2	ASSPMASGNLAKNIQY
TRBJ2-1	TRBV28	ASTGTGRYEQF
TRBJ1-2	TRBV28	ASSKNTGAGNGYT
TRBJ2-1	TRBV30	AWRPRTRTHNEQF
TRBJ2-2	TRBV7-2	ASSFTGVDTGELF
TRBJ2-7	TRBV2	ASSETGYHEQY
TRBJ1-1	TRBV30	AWQKNTEAF
TRBJ2-2	TRBV18	ASSRTGTGELF
TRBJ2-1	TRBV28	ASTKLGTSGHNEQF
TRBJ2-1	TRBV2	ASSGTSGNEQF
TRBJ2-1	TRBV7-9	ASSSPLLPLHNEQF
TRBJ2-7	TRBV18	ASSPSFGSSYEQY
TRBJ2-3	TRBV28	ASSLDGRAQGTQY